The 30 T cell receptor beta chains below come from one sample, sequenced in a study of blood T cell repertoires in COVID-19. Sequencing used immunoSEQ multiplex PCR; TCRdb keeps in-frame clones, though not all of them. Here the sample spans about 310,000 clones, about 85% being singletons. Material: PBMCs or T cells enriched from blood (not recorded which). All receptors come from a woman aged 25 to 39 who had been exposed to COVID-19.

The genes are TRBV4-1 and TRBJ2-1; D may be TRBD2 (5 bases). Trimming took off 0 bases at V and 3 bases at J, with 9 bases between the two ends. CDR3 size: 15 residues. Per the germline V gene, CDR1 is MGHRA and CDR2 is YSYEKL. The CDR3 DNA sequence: TGCGCCAGCAGCCAAGATGAAGGAGGCTACAATGAGCAGTTCTTC. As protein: CASSQDEGGYNEQFF.

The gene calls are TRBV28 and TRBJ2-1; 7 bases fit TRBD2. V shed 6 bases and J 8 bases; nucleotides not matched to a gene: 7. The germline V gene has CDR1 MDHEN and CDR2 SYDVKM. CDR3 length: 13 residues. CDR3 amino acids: CASSGASGDEQFF. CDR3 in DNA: TGTGCCAGCAGCGGGGCTAGCGGCGATGAGCAGTTCTTC.

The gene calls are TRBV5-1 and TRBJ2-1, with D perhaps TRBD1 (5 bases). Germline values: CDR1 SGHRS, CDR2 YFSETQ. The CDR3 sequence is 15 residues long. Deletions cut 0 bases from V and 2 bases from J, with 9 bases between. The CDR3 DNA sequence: TGCGCCAGCAGCTTGGGGGGCACCACCTACAATGAGCAGTTCTTC. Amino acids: CASSLGGTTYNEQFF.

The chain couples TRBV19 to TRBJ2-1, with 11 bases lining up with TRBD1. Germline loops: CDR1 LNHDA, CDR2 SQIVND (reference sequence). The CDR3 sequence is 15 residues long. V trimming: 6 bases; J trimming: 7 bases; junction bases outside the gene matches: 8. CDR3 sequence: CASRPGTGGSNEQFF. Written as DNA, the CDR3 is TGTGCCAGTAGGCCCGGGACAGGGGGGAGTAATGAGCAGTTCTTC.

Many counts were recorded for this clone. CDR3 protein: CASSSWGDEKLFF. The CDR3 bases are TGTGCCAGCAGCTCGTGGGGGGACGAAAAACTGTTTTTT. The gene calls are TRBV5-5 and TRBJ1-4; D perhaps matches TRBD1 (5 bases). In germline, CDR1 is SGHKS, CDR2 YYEKEE (reference sequence). V lost 3 bases and J lost 8, with 11 bases in between. There are 13 residues in the CDR3.

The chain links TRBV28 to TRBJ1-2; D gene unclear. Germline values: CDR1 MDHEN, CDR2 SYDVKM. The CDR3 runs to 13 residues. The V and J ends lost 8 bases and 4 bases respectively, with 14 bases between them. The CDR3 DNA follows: TGTGCCAGCCAATTGCCATCACTCTATGGCTACACCTTC. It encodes CASQLPSLYGYTF.

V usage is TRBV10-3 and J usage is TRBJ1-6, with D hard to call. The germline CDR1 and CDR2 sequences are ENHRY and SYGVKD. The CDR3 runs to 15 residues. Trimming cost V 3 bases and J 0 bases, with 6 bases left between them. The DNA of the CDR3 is TGTGCCATCAGTGATGGGAGCTCCTATAATTCACCCCTCCACTTT. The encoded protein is CAISDGSSYNSPLHF.

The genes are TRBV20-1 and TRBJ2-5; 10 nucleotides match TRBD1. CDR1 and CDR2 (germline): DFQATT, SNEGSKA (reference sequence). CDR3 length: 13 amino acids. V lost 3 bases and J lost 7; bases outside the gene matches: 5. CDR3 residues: CSASVTGGTTQYF. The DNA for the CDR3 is TGCAGTGCTAGTGTGACAGGGGGCACGACCCAGTACTTC.

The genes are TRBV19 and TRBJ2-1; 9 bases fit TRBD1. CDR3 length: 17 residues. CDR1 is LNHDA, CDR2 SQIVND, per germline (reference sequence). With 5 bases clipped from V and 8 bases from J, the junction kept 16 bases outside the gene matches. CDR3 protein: CASSAGTGFNFVDEQFF. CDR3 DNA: TGTGCCAGTAGTGCCGGGACAGGGTTCAATTTCGTCGATGAGCAGTTCTTC.

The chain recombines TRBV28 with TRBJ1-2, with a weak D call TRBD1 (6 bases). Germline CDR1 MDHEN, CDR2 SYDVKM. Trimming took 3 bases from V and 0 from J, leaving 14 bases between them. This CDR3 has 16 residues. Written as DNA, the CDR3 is TGTGCCAGCAGTTTGATTACAGGGACCGCTAACTATGGCTACACCTTC. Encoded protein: CASSLITGTANYGYTF.

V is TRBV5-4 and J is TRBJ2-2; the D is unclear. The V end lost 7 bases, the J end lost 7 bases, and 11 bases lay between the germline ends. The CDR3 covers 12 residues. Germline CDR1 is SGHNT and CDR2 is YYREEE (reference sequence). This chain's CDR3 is CASYLSGGELFF. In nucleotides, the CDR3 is TGTGCCAGCTACCTTTCCGGCGGGGAGCTGTTTTTT.

This CDR3 reads CAISDLRTGSNTGELFF. The DNA of the CDR3 is TGTGCCATCAGTGACCTCCGGACAGGGAGTAACACCGGGGAGCTGTTTTTT. The gene calls are TRBV10-3 and TRBJ2-2; 8 nucleotides align to TRBD1. The germline V gene has CDR1 ENHRY and CDR2 SYGVKD. V trimming: 3 bases; J trimming: 2 bases; junction bases outside the gene matches: 8. CDR3 size: 17 residues.

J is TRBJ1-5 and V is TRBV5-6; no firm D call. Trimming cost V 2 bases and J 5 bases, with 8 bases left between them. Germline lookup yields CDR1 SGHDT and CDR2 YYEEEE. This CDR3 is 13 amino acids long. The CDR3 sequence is CASSFSGDQPQHF. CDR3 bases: TGTGCCAGCAGCTTTTCCGGGGATCAGCCCCAGCATTTT.

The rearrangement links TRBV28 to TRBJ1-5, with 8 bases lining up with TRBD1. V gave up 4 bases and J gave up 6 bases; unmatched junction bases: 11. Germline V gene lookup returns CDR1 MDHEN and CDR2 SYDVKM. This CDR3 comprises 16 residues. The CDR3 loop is CASSWGLTGEGQPQHF. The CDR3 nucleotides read TGTGCCAGCAGTTGGGGCCTGACAGGGGAGGGTCAGCCCCAGCATTTT.

CDR3 region: CASSLASGSGGGELFF. The CDR3 nucleotides read TGTGCCAGCAGCTTAGCTAGCGGGAGCGGCGGCGGGGAGCTGTTTTTT. The chain combines TRBV7-2 with TRBJ2-2; TRBD2 agrees at 9 bases. This CDR3 region has 16 residues. The J segment lost 7 bases and the V segment lost 0 bases, leaving 6 bases of the junction unmatched. Germline V gene data show CDR1 as SGHTA and CDR2 as FQGNSA. Supplemented by reference TRBV7-2 and TRBJ2-2, the full variable domain reads GAGVSQSPSNKVTEKGKDVELRCDPISGHTALYWYRQSLGQGLEFLIYFQGNSAPDKSGLPSDRFSAERTGGSVSTLTIQRTQQEDSAVYLCASSLASGSGGGELFFGEGSRLTVL.

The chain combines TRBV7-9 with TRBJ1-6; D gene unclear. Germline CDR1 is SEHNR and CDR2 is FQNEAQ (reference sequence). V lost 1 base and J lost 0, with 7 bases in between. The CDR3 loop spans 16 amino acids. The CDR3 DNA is TGTGCCAGCAGCTTAGTCAAGAGCTCCTATAATTCACCCCTCCACTTT. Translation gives CASSLVKSSYNSPLHF. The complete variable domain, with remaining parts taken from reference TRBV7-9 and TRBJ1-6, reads DTGVSQNPRHKITKRGQNVTFRCDPISEHNRLYWYRQTLGQGPEFLTYFQNEAQLEKSRLLSDRFSAERPKGSFSTLEIQRTEQGDSAMYLCASSLVKSSYNSPLHFGNGTRLTVT.

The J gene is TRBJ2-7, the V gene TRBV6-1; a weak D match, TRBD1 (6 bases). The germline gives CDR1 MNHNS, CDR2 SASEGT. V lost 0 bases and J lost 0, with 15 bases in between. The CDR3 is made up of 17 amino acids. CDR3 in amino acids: CASSEALLTGTSYEQYF. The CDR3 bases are TGTGCCAGCAGTGAAGCGCTTCTGACAGGCACCTCCTACGAGCAGTACTTC.

CDR3 residues: CAWDLNYGYTF. CDR3 sequence (DNA): TGTGCCTGGGATTTAAACTATGGCTACACCTTC. This sequence joins TRBV30 and TRBJ1-2; D is unclear. The V end was cut by 5 bases, the J end by 2 bases, with 6 bases between. The CDR3 has 11 amino acids. Germline lookup yields CDR1 GTSNPN and CDR2 SVGIG (reference sequence).

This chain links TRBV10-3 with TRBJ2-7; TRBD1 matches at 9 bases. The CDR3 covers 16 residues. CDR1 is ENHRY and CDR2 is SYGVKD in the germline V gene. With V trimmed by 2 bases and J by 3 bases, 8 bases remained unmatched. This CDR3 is CAISEPTGTGNYEQYF. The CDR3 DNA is TGTGCCATCAGTGAGCCGACCGGGACAGGGAACTACGAGCAGTACTTC.

This CDR3 reads CSVLGQGHEQFF. The CDR3 DNA sequence: TGCAGCGTGCTTGGACAGGGCCATGAGCAGTTCTTC. The chain employs TRBV29-1 and TRBJ2-1; 8 positions agree with TRBD1. The germline V gene has CDR1 SQVTM and CDR2 ANQGSEA. This CDR3 has 12 residues. Trimming cost V 6 bases and J 8 bases; bases outside gene matches: 6.

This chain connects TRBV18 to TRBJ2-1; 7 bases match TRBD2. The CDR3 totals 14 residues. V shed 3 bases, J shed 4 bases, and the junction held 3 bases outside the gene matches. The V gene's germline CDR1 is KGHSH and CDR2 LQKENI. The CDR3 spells CASSPASGYNEQFF. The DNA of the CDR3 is TGTGCCAGCTCACCGGCTAGCGGTTACAATGAGCAGTTCTTC.

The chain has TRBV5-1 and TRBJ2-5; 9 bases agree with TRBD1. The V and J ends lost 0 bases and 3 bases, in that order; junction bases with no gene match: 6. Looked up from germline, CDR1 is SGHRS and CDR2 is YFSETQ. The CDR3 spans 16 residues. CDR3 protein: CASSLGGQGPKETQYF. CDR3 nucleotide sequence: TGCGCCAGCAGCTTGGGGGGACAGGGACCTAAAGAGACCCAGTACTTC.

The CDR3 region has the DNA TGTGCCAGCAGCAAAGGGCTTCGCAGACAGGAGACCCAGTACTTC. Its translation: CASSKGLRRQETQYF. The chain combines TRBV21-1 with TRBJ2-5; the table calls TRBD1, which could not be checked here. TRBV21-1 is marked as a pseudogene. The CDR3 runs 15 residues.

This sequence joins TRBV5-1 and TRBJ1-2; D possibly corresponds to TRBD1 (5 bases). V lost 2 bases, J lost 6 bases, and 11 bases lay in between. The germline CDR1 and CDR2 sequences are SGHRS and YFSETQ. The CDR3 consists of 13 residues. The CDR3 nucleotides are TGCGCCAGCAGCTTAGGAGGGGATAATGGCTACACCTTC. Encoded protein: CASSLGGDNGYTF.

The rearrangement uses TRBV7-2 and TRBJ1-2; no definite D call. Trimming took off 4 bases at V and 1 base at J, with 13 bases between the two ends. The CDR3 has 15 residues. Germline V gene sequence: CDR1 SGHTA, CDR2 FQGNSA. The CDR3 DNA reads TGTGCCAGCAGCTCTCGAGCTTCTCTTAACTATGGCTACACCTTC. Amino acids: CASSSRASLNYGYTF.

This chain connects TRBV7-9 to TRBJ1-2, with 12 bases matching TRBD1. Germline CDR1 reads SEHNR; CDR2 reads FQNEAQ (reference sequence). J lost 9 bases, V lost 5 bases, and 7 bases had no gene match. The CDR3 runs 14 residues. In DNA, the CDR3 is TGTGCCAGCAGCCCAGGTGGGACAGGGGGCCGCTACACCTTC. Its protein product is CASSPGGTGGRYTF.

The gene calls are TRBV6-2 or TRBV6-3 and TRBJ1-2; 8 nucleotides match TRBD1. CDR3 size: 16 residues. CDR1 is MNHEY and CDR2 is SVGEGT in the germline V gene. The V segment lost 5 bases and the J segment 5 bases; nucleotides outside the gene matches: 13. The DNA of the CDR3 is TGTGCCAGCAGTCCGCCGGGGTACAGGGGGAATTATGGCTACACCTTC. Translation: CASSPPGYRGNYGYTF.

CDR3 in DNA: TGTGCTAGTGGTGAGGGTGTCTACACCTTC. Residues: CASGEGVYTF. The V gene is TRBV12-5, the J gene TRBJ1-2; D ambiguous. The CDR3 has 10 residues. Looked up from germline, CDR1 is LGHNT and CDR2 is FRNRAP. Trimming took 5 bases from V and 10 from J, leaving 8 bases between them. Full variable domain (missing parts from reference TRBV12-5 and TRBJ1-2): DARVTQTPRHKVTEMGQEVTMRCQPILGHNTVFWYRQTMMQGLELLAYFRNRAPLDDSGMPKDRFSAEMPDATLATLKIQPSEPRDSAVYFCASGEGVYTFGSGTRLTVV.

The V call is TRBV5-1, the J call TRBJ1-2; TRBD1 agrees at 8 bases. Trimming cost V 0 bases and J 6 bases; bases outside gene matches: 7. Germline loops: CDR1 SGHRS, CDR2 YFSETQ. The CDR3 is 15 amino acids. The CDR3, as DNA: TGCGCCAGCAGCTTGGGTGGACAGGGAACTAATGGCTACACCTTC. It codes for CASSLGGQGTNGYTF.

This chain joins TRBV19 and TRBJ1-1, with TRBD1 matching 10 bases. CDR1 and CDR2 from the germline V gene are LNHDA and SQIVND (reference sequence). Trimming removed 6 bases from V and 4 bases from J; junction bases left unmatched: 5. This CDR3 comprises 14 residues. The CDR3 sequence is CASRPRDRGTEAFF. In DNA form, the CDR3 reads TGTGCCAGTAGACCTAGGGACAGGGGCACTGAAGCTTTCTTT.